Sequencing of this TCR beta chain was carried out in a study of CD8 T cells in ankylosing spondylitis. This CDR3 is built from 15 residues. Trimming took 3 bases from V and 10 from J; bases not matched to a gene: 9. Germline CDR1 is MNHEY and CDR2 is SVGAGI. MiXCR, applied by TCRdb to the 5' RACE reads, yields one record per CDR3 protein. The table shows roughly 130,000 distinct CDR3 sequences, with around 15% occurring only once. Notes on the study in general: Seven to nine highly homologous variants formed a TCR beta motif that appeared characteristic of ankylosing spondylitis blood.

This clonotype was detected a few times. Its matching antigen is unknown. The specimen was blood, either unsorted or a sorted T cell fraction (not recorded which). This chain uses TRBV6-5 with TRBJ1-6; TRBD1 agrees at 7 bases. The sequence derives from a female donor with ankylosing spondylitis or in good health (not recorded which). CDR3 DNA sequence: TGTGCCAGCAGTTATGAGGGGGCGCGAGGATCACCCCTCCACTTT. Translating gives CASSYEGARGSPLHF.